This record looks at one TCR beta chain sequence and its context. This specimen comes from a study of cytomegalovirus exposure and HLA in healthy donors. Overall study context: Of approximately 400 genotyped donors, about 80% clustered with self-reported Caucasian donors.

The germline V gene has CDR1 SGHRS and CDR2 YFSETQ. Losses at the gene ends were 3 bases for V and 7 bases for J; bases not matched to a gene: 9. CDR3 length: 15 amino acids. Vbeta (60) and Jbeta (13) primers were used in the PCR. Sequencing was performed with immunoSEQ multiplex PCR; in TCRdb, only in-frame clones are kept and a portion is missing. Of about 240,000 clones in the sample, roughly four fifths were seen once. The sequence was obtained from a woman in her sixties or seventies in good health and CMV-seropositive. The sample comprised PBMCs. J is TRBJ1-4 and V is TRBV5-1; 7 bases agree with TRBD1. The CDR3 sequence: CASSSGGGPSEKLFF. The CDR3 DNA is TGCGCCAGCAGCTCCGGAGGGGGCCCTAGTGAAAAACTGTTTTTT.